The source of this T cell receptor (beta chain) is a study of blood T cell repertoires in COVID-19. About the research overall: PBMCs, B-cell-depleted T cells, or T cells were the source of the cDNA or gDNA that made up the material.

TCRdb keeps only in-frame clones here, not all; method: immunoSEQ multiplex PCR. The profile shows some 200,000 clones, roughly four fifths of them singletons. As to this clone: The same CDR3 also results from other DNA sequences found in this sample.

With 0 bases removed from V and 7 bases from J, the gap between germline ends came to 7 bases. This CDR3 has 13 amino acids. From germline, CDR1 is GTSNPN and CDR2 SVGIG (reference sequence). The sequence was obtained from a middle-aged woman with acute or convalescent COVID-19. The rearrangement links TRBV30 to TRBJ1-6, with no clear D. The sample was peripheral blood. The CDR3 bases are TGTGCCTGGAGTGTACGAGGCAATTCACCCCTCCACTTT. Encoded protein: CAWSVRGNSPLHF.